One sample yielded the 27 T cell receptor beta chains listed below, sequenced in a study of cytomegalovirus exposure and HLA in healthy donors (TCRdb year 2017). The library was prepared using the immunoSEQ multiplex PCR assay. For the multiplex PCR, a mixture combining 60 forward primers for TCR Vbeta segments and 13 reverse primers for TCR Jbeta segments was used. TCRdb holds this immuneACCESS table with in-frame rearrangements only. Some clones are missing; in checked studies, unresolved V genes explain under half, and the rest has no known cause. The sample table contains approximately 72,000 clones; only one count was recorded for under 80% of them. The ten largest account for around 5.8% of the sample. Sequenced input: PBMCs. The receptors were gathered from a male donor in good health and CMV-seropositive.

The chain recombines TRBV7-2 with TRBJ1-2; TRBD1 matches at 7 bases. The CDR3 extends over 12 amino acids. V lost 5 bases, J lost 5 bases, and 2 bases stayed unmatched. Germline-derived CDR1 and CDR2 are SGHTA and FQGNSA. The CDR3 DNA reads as TGTGCCAGCAGCCCGGGACAGTATGGCTACACCTTC. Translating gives CASSPGQYGYTF. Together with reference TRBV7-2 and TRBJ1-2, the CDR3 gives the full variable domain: GAGVSQSPSNKVTEKGKDVELRCDPISGHTALYWYRQSLGQGLEFLIYFQGNSAPDKSGLPSDRFSAERTGGSVSTLTIQRTQQEDSAVYLCASSPGQYGYTFGSGTRLTVV.

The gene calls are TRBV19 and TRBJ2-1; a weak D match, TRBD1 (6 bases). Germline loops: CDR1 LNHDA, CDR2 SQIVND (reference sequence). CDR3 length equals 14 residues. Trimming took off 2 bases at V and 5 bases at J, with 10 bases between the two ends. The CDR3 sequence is CASSITQGDNEQFF. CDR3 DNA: TGTGCCAGTAGTATAACACAGGGCGACAATGAGCAGTTCTTC.

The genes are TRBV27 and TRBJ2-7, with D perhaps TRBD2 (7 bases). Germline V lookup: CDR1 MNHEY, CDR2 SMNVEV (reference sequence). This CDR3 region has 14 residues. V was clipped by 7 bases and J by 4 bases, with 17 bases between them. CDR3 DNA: TGTGCCAGCATCTCTTGGGGGGGGCTGTACGAGCAGTACTTC. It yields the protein CASISWGGLYEQYF.

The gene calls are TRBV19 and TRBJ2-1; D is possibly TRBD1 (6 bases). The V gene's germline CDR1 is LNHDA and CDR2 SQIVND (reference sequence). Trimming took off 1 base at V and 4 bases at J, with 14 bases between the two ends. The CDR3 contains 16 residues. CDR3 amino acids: CASSIGGRQVYNEQFF. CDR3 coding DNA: TGTGCCAGTAGTATAGGGGGTCGACAGGTTTACAATGAGCAGTTCTTC. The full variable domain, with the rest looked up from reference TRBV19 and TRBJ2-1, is DGGITQSPKYLFRKEGQNVTLSCEQNLNHDAMYWYRQDPGQGLRLIYYSQIVNDFQKGDIAEGYSVSREKKESFPLTVTSAQKNPTAFYLCASSIGGRQVYNEQFFGPGTRLTVL.

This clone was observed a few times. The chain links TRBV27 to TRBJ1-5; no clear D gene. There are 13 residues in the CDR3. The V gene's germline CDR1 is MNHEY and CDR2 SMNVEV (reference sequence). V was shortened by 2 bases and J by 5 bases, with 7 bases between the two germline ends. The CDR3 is CASSLKEYQPQHF. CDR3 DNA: TGTGCCAGCAGTTTAAAGGAGTATCAGCCCCAGCATTTT.

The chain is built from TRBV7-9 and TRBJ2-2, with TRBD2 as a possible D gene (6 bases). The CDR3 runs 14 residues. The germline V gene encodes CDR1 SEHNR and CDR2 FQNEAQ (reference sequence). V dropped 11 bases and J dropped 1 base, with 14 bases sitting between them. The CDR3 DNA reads TGTGCCGCCCTCGTTAGCGGGAACACCGGGGAGCTGTTTTTT. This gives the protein CAALVSGNTGELFF.

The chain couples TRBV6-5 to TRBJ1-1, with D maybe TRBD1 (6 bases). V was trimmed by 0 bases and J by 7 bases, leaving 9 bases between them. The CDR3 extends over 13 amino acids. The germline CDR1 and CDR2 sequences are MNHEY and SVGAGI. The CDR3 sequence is CASSYSLRGEAFF. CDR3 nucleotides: TGTGCCAGCAGTTACTCGCTCAGGGGTGAAGCTTTCTTT.

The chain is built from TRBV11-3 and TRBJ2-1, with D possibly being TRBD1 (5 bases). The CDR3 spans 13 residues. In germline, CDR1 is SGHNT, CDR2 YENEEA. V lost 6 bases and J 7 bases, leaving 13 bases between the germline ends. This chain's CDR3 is CASRAGFSNEQFF. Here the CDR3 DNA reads TGTGCCAGCAGGGCAGGGTTCTCGAATGAGCAGTTCTTC. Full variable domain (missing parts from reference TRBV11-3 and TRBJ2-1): EAGVVQSPRYKIIEKKQPVAFWCNPISGHNTLYWYLQNLGQGPELLIRYENEEAVDDSQLPKDRFSAERLKGVDSTLKIQPAELGDSAVYLCASRAGFSNEQFFGPGTRLTVL.

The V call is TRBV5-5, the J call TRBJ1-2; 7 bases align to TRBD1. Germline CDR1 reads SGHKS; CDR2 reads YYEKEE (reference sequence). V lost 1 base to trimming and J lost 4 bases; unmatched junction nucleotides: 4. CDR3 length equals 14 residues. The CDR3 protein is CASSLRQGGYGYTF. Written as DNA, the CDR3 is TGTGCCAGCAGCTTGCGACAGGGCGGCTATGGCTACACCTTC.

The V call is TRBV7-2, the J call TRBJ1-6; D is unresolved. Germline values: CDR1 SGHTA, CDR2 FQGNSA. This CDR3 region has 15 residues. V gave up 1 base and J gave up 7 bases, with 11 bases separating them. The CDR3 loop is CASSLGATVNSPLHF. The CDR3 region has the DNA TGTGCCAGCAGCTTAGGAGCCACTGTGAATTCACCCCTCCACTTT.

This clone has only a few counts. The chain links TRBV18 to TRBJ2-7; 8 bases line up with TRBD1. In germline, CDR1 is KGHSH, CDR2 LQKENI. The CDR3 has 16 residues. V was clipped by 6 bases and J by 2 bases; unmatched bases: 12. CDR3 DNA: TGTGCCAGCTCTCCTGCGACAGGGGTAAACCCCTACGAGCAGTACTTC. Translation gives CASSPATGVNPYEQYF. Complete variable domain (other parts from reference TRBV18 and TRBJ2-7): NAGVMQNPRHLVRRRGQEARLRCSPMKGHSHVYWYRQLPEEGLKFMVYLQKENIIDESGMPKERFSAEFPKEGPSILRIQQVVRGDSAAYFCASSPATGVNPYEQYFGPGTRLTVT.

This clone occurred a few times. Here the CDR3 DNA reads TGTGCCAGCAATCACCCCGGGACAGGAACCTACGAGCAGTACTTC. Amino acids: CASNHPGTGTYEQYF. The gene calls are TRBV6-6 and TRBJ2-7; 8 bases match TRBD1. With 7 bases clipped from V and 2 bases from J, the junction kept 10 bases outside the gene matches. In germline, CDR1 is MNHNY, CDR2 SVGAGI (reference sequence). The CDR3 runs to 15 residues.

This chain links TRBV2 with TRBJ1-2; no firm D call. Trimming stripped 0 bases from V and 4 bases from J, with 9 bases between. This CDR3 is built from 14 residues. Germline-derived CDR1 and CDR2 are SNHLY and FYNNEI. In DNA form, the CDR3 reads TGTGCCAGCAGTGAAGCTCAGTATTCCTATGGCTACACCTTC. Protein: CASSEAQYSYGYTF.

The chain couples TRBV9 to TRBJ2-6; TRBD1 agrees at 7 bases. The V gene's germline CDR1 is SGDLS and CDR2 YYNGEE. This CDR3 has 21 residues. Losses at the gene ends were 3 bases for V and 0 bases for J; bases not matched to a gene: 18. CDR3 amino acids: CASSGPTGQSLTLSGANVLTF. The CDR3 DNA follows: TGTGCCAGCAGCGGCCCGACGGGACAGTCGCTTACCCTCTCTGGGGCCAACGTCCTGACTTTC. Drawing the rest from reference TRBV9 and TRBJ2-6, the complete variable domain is DSGVTQTPKHLITATGQRVTLRCSPRSGDLSVYWYQQSLDQGLQFLIQYYNGEERAKGNILERFSAQQFPDLHSELNLSSLELGDSALYFCASSGPTGQSLTLSGANVLTFGAGSRLTVL.

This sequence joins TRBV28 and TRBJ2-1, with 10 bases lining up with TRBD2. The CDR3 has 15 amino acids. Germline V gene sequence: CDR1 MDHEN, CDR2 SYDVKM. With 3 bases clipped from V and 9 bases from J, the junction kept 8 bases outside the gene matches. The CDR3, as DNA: TGTGCCAGCAGTTTTGGAAGCGGGGGGGATGTTGAGCAGTTCTTC. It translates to CASSFGSGGDVEQFF.

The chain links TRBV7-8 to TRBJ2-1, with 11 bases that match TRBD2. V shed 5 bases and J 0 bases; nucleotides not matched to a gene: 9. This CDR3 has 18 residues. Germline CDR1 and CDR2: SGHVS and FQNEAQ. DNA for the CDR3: TGTGCCAGCAGCCCTCCGGGACTAGCGGAGAGCTCCTACAATGAGCAGTTCTTC. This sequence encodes CASSPPGLAESSYNEQFF.

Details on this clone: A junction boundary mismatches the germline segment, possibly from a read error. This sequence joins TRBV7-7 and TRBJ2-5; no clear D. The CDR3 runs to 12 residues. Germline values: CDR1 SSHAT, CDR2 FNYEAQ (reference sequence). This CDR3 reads CASSPNQETQYF. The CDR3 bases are TGTGCTAGCAGCCCCAACCAAGAGACCCAGTACTTC.

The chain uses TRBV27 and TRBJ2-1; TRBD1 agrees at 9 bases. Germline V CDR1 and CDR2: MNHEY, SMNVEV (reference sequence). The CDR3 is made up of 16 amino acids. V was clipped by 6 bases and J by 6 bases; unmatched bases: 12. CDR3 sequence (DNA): TGTGCCAGCAGCTCCAAGTTGAGGACAGGGGTCAATGAGCAGTTCTTC. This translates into CASSSKLRTGVNEQFF.

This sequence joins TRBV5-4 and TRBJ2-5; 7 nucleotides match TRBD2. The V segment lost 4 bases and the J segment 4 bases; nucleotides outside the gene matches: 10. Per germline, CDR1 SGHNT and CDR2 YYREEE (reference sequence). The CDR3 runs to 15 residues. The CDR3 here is CASSLRSIAGETQYF. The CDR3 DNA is TGTGCCAGCAGCCTCCGGTCTATAGCGGGAGAGACCCAGTACTTC. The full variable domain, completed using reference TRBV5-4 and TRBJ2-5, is ETGVTQSPTHLIKTRGQQVTLRCSSQSGHNTVSWYQQALGQGPQFIFQYYREEENGRGNFPPRFSGLQFPNYSSELNVNALELDDSALYLCASSLRSIAGETQYFGPGTRLLVL.

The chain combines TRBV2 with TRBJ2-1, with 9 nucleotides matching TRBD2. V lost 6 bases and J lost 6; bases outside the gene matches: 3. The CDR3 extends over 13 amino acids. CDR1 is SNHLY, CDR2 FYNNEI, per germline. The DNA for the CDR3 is TGTGCCAGCAGGCGGGGGGGTAGCAATGAGCAGTTCTTC. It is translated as CASRRGGSNEQFF.

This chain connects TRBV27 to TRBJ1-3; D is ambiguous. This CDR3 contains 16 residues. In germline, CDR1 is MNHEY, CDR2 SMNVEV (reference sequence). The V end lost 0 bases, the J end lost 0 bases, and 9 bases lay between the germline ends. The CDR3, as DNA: TGTGCCAGCAGTTTATCGTACTCGAGCTCTGGAAACACCATATATTTT. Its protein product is CASSLSYSSSGNTIYF.

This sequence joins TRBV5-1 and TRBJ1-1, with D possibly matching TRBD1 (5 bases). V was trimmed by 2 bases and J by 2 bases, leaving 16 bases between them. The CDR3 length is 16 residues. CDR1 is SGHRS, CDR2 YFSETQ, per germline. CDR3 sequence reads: CASSLDPGLKNTEAFF. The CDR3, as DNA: TGCGCCAGCAGCTTAGATCCGGGACTTAAAAACACTGAAGCTTTCTTT.

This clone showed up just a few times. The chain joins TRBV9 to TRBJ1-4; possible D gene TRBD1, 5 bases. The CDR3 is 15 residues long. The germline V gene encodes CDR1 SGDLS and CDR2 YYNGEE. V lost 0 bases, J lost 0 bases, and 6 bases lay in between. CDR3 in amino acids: CASSVGGATNEKLFF. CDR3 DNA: TGTGCCAGCAGCGTAGGGGGGGCAACTAATGAAAAACTGTTTTTT.

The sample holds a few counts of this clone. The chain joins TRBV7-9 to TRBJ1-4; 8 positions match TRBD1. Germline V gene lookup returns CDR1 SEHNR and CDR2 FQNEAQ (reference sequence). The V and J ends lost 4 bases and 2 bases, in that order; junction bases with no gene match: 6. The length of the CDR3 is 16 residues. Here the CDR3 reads CASSWGTGATNEKLFF. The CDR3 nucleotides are TGTGCCAGCAGCTGGGGGACAGGCGCGACTAATGAAAAACTGTTTTTT.

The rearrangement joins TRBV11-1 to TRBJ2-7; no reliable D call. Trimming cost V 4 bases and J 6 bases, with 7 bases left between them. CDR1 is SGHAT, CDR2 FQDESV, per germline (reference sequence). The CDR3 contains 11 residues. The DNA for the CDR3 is TGTGCCAGCAGCTCCTTCCTCGAGCAGTACTTC. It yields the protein CASSSFLEQYF.

CDR3 coding DNA: TGTGCCAGCAGCCCCGCGGGACAGGGGGCGAGGACCCAGTACTTC. It codes for CASSPAGQGARTQYF. V is TRBV28 and J is TRBJ2-5; 12 nucleotides line up with TRBD1. Germline values: CDR1 MDHEN, CDR2 SYDVKM. With 6 bases clipped from V and 7 bases from J, the junction kept 9 bases outside the gene matches. The CDR3 length is 15 residues.

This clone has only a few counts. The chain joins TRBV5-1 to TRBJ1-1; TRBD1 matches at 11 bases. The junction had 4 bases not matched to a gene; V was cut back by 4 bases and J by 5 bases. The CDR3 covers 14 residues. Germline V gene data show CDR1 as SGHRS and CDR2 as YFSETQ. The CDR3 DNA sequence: TGCGCCAGCAGCACCGGGACAGGGGGTACTGAAGCTTTCTTT. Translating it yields CASSTGTGGTEAFF.